This T cell receptor (beta chain) is drawn from a study of T cell clones after liver transplantation. Study in general: Immunosuppression withdrawal was tried within 2 years after liver transplantation in this trial. At least one year of complete immunosuppression withdrawal without enzymes over twice normal defined tolerance. Study outcomes and limitations: Small, mixed patient groups and varying post-transplant times limit these conclusions.

There are 14 residues in the CDR3. Trimming took 5 bases from V and 2 from J, leaving 10 bases between them. Germline V CDR1 and CDR2: WSHSY, SAAADI. As regards this clone: Its antigen remains unknown.

Here immunoSEQ multiplex PCR was the method, and the copy in TCRdb shows in-frame clones only, minus some. The data hold 45,000 to 55,000 clones, with around 85% observed a single time. The chain joins TRBV10-2 to TRBJ1-3; D is ambiguous. The TCR was taken from a human donor who received a liver transplant. The starting material was CD4+ T cells from blood, obtained before liver transplant. CDR3 sequence reads: CASSSAYPGNTIYF. CDR3 DNA: TGCGCCAGCAGTTCAGCCTACCCTGGAAACACCATATATTTT.